These 23 T cell receptor beta chains were all obtained from the same sample, sequenced in a study of PD-1 blockade in classical Hodgkin lymphoma. Sequencing used immunoSEQ multiplex PCR; TCRdb keeps in-frame clones, though not all of them. The table has roughly 20,000 clones, 60% to 80% seen once. Time point given: cycle 4 day 1 (C4D1), after less than 7 weeks of nivolumab. Patients all relapsed after autologous stem cell transplantation, and there was variation in brentuximab vedotin exposure. With magnetic negative selection, CD4+ T cells were purified from PBMCs that had been thawed. This specimen was CD4+ T cells from blood, taken before the fourth cycle of nivolumab. Receptor source: a human donor with classical Hodgkin lymphoma.

The chain has TRBV5-1 and TRBJ2-2; perhaps TRBD1 as D (7 bases). V lost 3 bases and J lost 6, with 15 bases in between. CDR1 is SGHRS and CDR2 is YFSETQ in the germline V gene. The CDR3 consists of 15 residues. For the CDR3, the DNA is TGCGCCAGCAGCTCCCAGGGGGGTCAACCCGGGGAGCTGTTTTTT. Its translation: CASSSQGGQPGELFF.

This clone has only a few counts. The chain has TRBV30 and TRBJ1-6; D might be TRBD1 (5 bases). CDR1 and CDR2 from the germline V gene are GTSNPN and SVGIG (reference sequence). Trimming pared 4 bases from V and 7 bases from J, leaving 20 bases between. This CDR3 spans 16 amino acids. CDR3 region: CAWIPFGASRNSPLHF. The CDR3 DNA is TGTGCCTGGATCCCCTTCGGGGCCAGCCGCAATTCACCCCTCCACTTT.

The DNA for the CDR3 is TGCGCCAGCAGCTTGGGTCCAAACCTTGAAGCTTTCTTT. As protein: CASSLGPNLEAFF. The gene calls are TRBV5-1 and TRBJ1-1, with D unclear. Deletions cut 0 bases from V and 7 bases from J, with 10 bases between. Looked up from germline, CDR1 is SGHRS and CDR2 is YFSETQ. The CDR3 extends over 13 amino acids.

The rearrangement joins TRBV5-6 to TRBJ1-2, with D unresolved. Germline V gene data show CDR1 as SGHDT and CDR2 as YYEEEE. V gave up 2 bases and J gave up 4 bases, with 12 bases separating them. The CDR3 has 14 amino acids. The CDR3 DNA follows: TGTGCCAGCAGCTTCCTAATCAGGAGCTATGGCTACACCTTC. The encoded protein is CASSFLIRSYGYTF.

This clone showed up just once. V and J are TRBV5-5 and TRBJ1-5; D gene ambiguous. The V gene's germline CDR1 is SGHKS and CDR2 YYEKEE (reference sequence). V shed 0 bases and J shed 0 bases, with 7 bases lying between them. The CDR3 loop spans 15 amino acids. CDR3 sequence: CASSLGYYSNQPQHF. The DNA for the CDR3 is TGTGCCAGCAGCTTGGGCTACTATAGCAATCAGCCCCAGCATTTT.

The rearrangement joins TRBV11-3 to TRBJ2-1; 7 nucleotides match TRBD2. This CDR3 has 15 residues. After removal of 1 base from V and 8 bases from J, the junction contained 8 bases not matched to a gene. Per the germline V gene, CDR1 is SGHNT and CDR2 is YENEEA. Written as DNA, the CDR3 is TGTGCCAGCAGCTTAGTCTCTGGGGGAGGGCATGAGCAGTTCTTC. It encodes CASSLVSGGGHEQFF.

J is TRBJ2-7 and V is TRBV5-8; D perhaps matches TRBD1 (5 bases). The CDR3 sequence is 15 residues long. The ends were cut back, 2 bases at V and 2 bases at J, with 14 bases in the middle. The germline CDR1 and CDR2 sequences are SGHTS and YDEGEE. In DNA form, the CDR3 reads TGTGCCAGCAGCTTAAGGCCAGGGATTACCTACGAGCAGTACTTC. Protein product: CASSLRPGITYEQYF.

The V gene is TRBV5-1, the J gene TRBJ2-6; weak D call: TRBD2 (5 bases). This CDR3 has 16 amino acids. Between the trimmed V and J ends, which lost 5 bases and 3 bases, there was a span of 15 bases. CDR1 and CDR2 (germline): SGHRS, YFSETQ. CDR3 protein: CASSRDRGVGANVLTF. CDR3 bases: TGCGCCAGCAGTCGCGACCGGGGTGTTGGGGCCAACGTCCTGACTTTC.

The chain carries TRBV4-3 and TRBJ1-2; 7 bases are a match to TRBD1. The V gene's germline CDR1 is LGHNA and CDR2 YSLEER. With V trimmed by 0 bases and J by 4 bases, 5 bases remained unmatched. The CDR3 is made up of 15 amino acids. CDR3 protein: CASSQEWDSLYGYTF. CDR3 bases: TGCGCCAGCAGCCAAGAGTGGGACAGTCTCTATGGCTACACCTTC.

V gene TRBV7-8 combines with J gene TRBJ2-1; TRBD2 agrees at 7 bases. The CDR3 has 13 amino acids. The J segment lost 12 bases and the V segment lost 6 bases, leaving 11 bases of the junction unmatched. Germline CDR1 is SGHVS and CDR2 is FQNEAQ. The CDR3 bases are TGTGCCAGCAGTCGTGCGGGCGGGAGCTGGCAGTTCTTC. The encoded protein is CASSRAGGSWQFF.

This clone has just one count. CDR3 in amino acids: CASSIRTGGSDTQYF. DNA of the CDR3: TGCGCCAGCAGTATAAGGACAGGGGGTTCAGATACGCAGTATTTT. The genes are TRBV5-1 and TRBJ2-3, with 10 positions matching TRBD1. From germline, CDR1 is SGHRS and CDR2 YFSETQ. The CDR3 contains 15 residues. V shed 5 bases and J 4 bases; nucleotides not matched to a gene: 7.

The J gene is TRBJ2-1, the V gene TRBV9; D ambiguous. The CDR3 totals 15 residues. Trimming shortened V by 4 bases and J by 0 bases, and 11 bases separated the two germline ends. Germline CDR1 and CDR2: SGDLS and YYNGEE. The CDR3 nucleotides are TGTGCCAGCAGCACCCGTTTAAGCTCCTACAATGAGCAGTTCTTC. Protein product: CASSTRLSSYNEQFF.

This chain links TRBV5-1 with TRBJ2-6; TRBD1 or TRBD2 may be the D gene (5 bases each). Germline loops: CDR1 SGHRS, CDR2 YFSETQ. The CDR3 totals 16 residues. V gave up 4 bases and J gave up 0 bases, with 11 bases separating them. In DNA, the CDR3 is TGCGCCAGCAGCCCTGGGACCCACTCTGGGGCCAACGTCCTGACTTTC. Translated: CASSPGTHSGANVLTF.

This clone has just a few counts. The chain couples TRBV5-8 to TRBJ1-2; perhaps TRBD1 as D (5 bases). CDR1 and CDR2 (germline): SGHTS, YDEGEE. V was clipped by 6 bases and J by 7 bases, with 10 bases between them. The CDR3 is made up of 11 amino acids. CDR3 in DNA: TGTGCCAGCAATCTGGGGCCTGGCTACACCTTC. It specifies CASNLGPGYTF.

The gene calls are TRBV5-1 and TRBJ2-7; a possible D gene is TRBD2 (5 bases). The CDR3 covers 14 residues. The V end was cut by 4 bases, the J end by 2 bases, with 13 bases between. Germline V lookup: CDR1 SGHRS, CDR2 YFSETQ. The CDR3 nucleotides are TGCGCCAGCAGCCTAGTTCGCGGGCCCTACGAGCAGTACTTC. This codes for CASSLVRGPYEQYF.

The chain uses TRBV10-3 and TRBJ1-3; tentatively, D is TRBD1 (5 bases). The ends were cut back, 4 bases at V and 6 bases at J, with 13 bases in the middle. CDR1 is ENHRY and CDR2 is SYGVKD in the germline V gene. This CDR3 has 14 amino acids. CDR3 DNA: TGTGCCATCAGTGGATCACAGGCCGTAAACACCATATATTTT. Translating gives CAISGSQAVNTIYF.

The chain carries TRBV7-3 and TRBJ2-7, with D perhaps matching TRBD1 (6 bases). V was pared by 5 bases and J by 8 bases, with 13 bases between. This CDR3 region has 12 residues. From germline, CDR1 is SGHTA and CDR2 FQGTGA. In nucleotides, the CDR3 is TGTGCCAGCAGCCAAAGCCAGGGGAAGCAGTACTTC. This gives the protein CASSQSQGKQYF.

The sample holds a few counts of this clone. The chain employs TRBV5-4 and TRBJ1-1; the D gene is possibly TRBD1 (5 bases). CDR3 size: 15 residues. Germline V gene data show CDR1 as SGHNT and CDR2 as YYREEE (reference sequence). V lost 0 bases, J lost 4 bases, and 13 bases lay in between. The CDR3 is CASSLVQGGSTEAFF. The CDR3 nucleotides are TGTGCCAGCAGCTTGGTCCAGGGAGGAAGCACTGAAGCTTTCTTT.

The V and J genes are TRBV30 and TRBJ2-7; no firm D call. V lost 0 bases and J 3 bases, leaving 6 bases between the germline ends. There are 12 residues in the CDR3. From germline, CDR1 is GTSNPN and CDR2 SVGIG (reference sequence). CDR3: CAWSVHYYEQYF. The CDR3 nucleotides read TGTGCCTGGAGTGTACATTACTACGAGCAGTACTTC.

The rearrangement joins TRBV18 to TRBJ2-1, with 7 bases matching TRBD2. Germline CDR1 is KGHSH and CDR2 is LQKENI. After removal of 9 bases from V and 0 bases from J, the junction contained 5 bases not matched to a gene. There are 14 residues in the CDR3. This CDR3 reads CASQSGNSYNEQFF. In DNA form, the CDR3 reads TGTGCCAGTCAGAGCGGGAACTCCTACAATGAGCAGTTCTTC.

The J gene is TRBJ2-1, the V gene TRBV11-3, with D tentatively TRBD2 (7 bases). The V end lost 3 bases, the J end lost 0 bases, and 18 bases lay between the germline ends. Germline CDR1 is SGHNT and CDR2 is YENEEA. The CDR3 spans 18 residues. The CDR3 loop is CASSFPGGAFSSYNEQFF. Written as DNA, the CDR3 is TGTGCCAGCAGCTTTCCTGGGGGGGCCTTCAGCTCCTACAATGAGCAGTTCTTC.

This clone is termed medium-sized. This chain links TRBV6-1 with TRBJ2-7, with no clear D. Trimming left V 2 bases short and J 4 bases short, with 3 bases between. The V gene's germline CDR1 is MNHNS and CDR2 SASEGT. The CDR3 extends over 11 amino acids. CDR3 DNA sequence: TGTGCCAGCAGTGAAATGTACGAGCAGTACTTC. Translating gives CASSEMYEQYF.

V and J are TRBV5-1 and TRBJ2-5; 9 positions match TRBD1. Germline V gives CDR1 SGHRS, CDR2 YFSETQ. The V and J ends lost 0 bases and 2 bases, in that order; junction bases with no gene match: 2. The CDR3 sequence is 15 residues long. Written as DNA, the CDR3 is TGCGCCAGCAGCTTGGGGGGACAGGGTCAAGAGACCCAGTACTTC. Protein product: CASSLGGQGQETQYF. Supplemented by reference TRBV5-1 and TRBJ2-5, the full variable domain reads KAGVTQTPRYLIKTRGQQVTLSCSPISGHRSVSWYQQTPGQGLQFLFEYFSETQRNKGNFPGRFSGRQFSNSRSEMNVSTLELGDSALYLCASSLGGQGQETQYFGPGTRLLVL.